These 26 T cell receptor beta chains were sequenced from one sample in a study of blood T cell repertoires in COVID-19. Libraries were prepared by immunoSEQ multiplex PCR; TCRdb keeps only in-frame clonotypes and omits some of them. The sample yields some 150,000 clones, approximately 83% seen once. Sequenced sample: peripheral blood. The receptors shown here come from a human donor with acute or convalescent COVID-19. The donor label of this sample is uncertain.

This chain joins TRBV6-5 and TRBJ2-5, with D perhaps TRBD1 (5 bases). Germline lookup yields CDR1 MNHEY and CDR2 SVGAGI. The CDR3 consists of 14 residues. The V and J ends lost 0 bases and 1 base respectively, with 6 bases between them. CDR3 amino acids: CASSYSQAQETQYF. CDR3 DNA sequence: TGTGCCAGCAGTTACTCACAGGCCCAAGAGACCCAGTACTTC.

This chain uses TRBV30 with TRBJ1-2; D call uncertain. The germline V gene has CDR1 GTSNPN and CDR2 SVGIG (reference sequence). Trimming cost V 0 bases and J 8 bases, with 10 bases left between them. The CDR3 has 12 residues. The CDR3 coding sequence is TGTGCCTGGAGTGTATCGGCGGGAGGCTACACCTTC. It yields the protein CAWSVSAGGYTF.

V is TRBV5-4 and J is TRBJ2-3; 8 bases are a match to TRBD2. This CDR3 is built from 15 residues. Germline CDR1 SGHNT, CDR2 YYREEE (reference sequence). Germline trimming cut 1 base from V and 3 bases from J; bases unmatched to any gene: 4. CDR3 sequence (DNA): TGTGCCAGCAGCTTGCAGCGGGAGCGGACAGATACGCAGTATTTT. Its translation: CASSLQRERTDTQYF.

This clone has just one count. V usage is TRBV19 and J usage is TRBJ2-2, with D perhaps TRBD2 (5 bases). This CDR3 has 14 amino acids. CDR1 LNHDA and CDR2 SQIVND come from the germline V gene (reference sequence). V dropped 10 bases and J dropped 2 bases, with 14 bases sitting between them. The CDR3 loop is CATPRTGNTGELFF. DNA for the CDR3: TGTGCCACTCCGCGCACGGGAAACACCGGGGAGCTGTTTTTT.

The chain joins TRBV2 to TRBJ2-6; 8 nucleotides line up with TRBD1. The V and J ends lost 2 bases and 1 base, in that order; junction bases with no gene match: 1. The CDR3 has 16 amino acids. Germline V CDR1 and CDR2: SNHLY, FYNNEI. The CDR3: CASSEQGASGANVLTF. CDR3 nucleotides: TGTGCCAGCAGTGAACAGGGGGCGTCTGGGGCCAACGTCCTGACTTTC.

This rearrangement joins TRBV2 to TRBJ2-7; possibly TRBD2 for D (5 bases). Germline lookup yields CDR1 SNHLY and CDR2 FYNNEI. The CDR3 is 13 amino acids. Trimming removed 7 bases at V and 3 bases at J, with 13 bases between. The CDR3: CASKAGDLYEQYF. DNA for the CDR3: TGTGCCAGCAAAGCCGGGGATCTCTACGAGCAGTACTTC.

Here the CDR3 DNA reads TGCGCCAGCAGCTTCGACAGGGTCCCACTCTACGAGCAGTACTTC. It specifies CASSFDRVPLYEQYF. The chain employs TRBV5-1 and TRBJ2-7; 7 bases align to TRBD1. Germline loops: CDR1 SGHRS, CDR2 YFSETQ. The CDR3 runs to 15 residues. J lost 3 bases, V lost 2 bases, and 8 bases had no gene match.

The rearrangement links TRBV5-8 to TRBJ1-4, with TRBD1 matching over 8 bases. Germline CDR1 and CDR2: SGHTS and YDEGEE. V shed 4 bases and J 4 bases; nucleotides not matched to a gene: 6. This CDR3 has 15 amino acids. CDR3 protein: CASSAGQAFNEKLFF. The CDR3 DNA is TGTGCCAGCAGCGCGGGACAGGCGTTTAATGAAAAACTGTTTTTT.

This clone has more than one count but fewer than ten. This sequence joins TRBV5-1 and TRBJ1-1; tentatively, D is TRBD1 (5 bases). V lost 1 base to trimming and J lost 2 bases, with 12 bases between them. This CDR3 contains 15 residues. Looked up from germline, CDR1 is SGHRS and CDR2 is YFSETQ. The CDR3 sequence is CASSLRAGDNTEAFF. DNA of the CDR3: TGCGCCAGCAGCTTGAGAGCGGGGGACAACACTGAAGCTTTCTTT. The entire variable domain, with the rest obtained from reference TRBV5-1 and TRBJ1-1, is as follows: KAGVTQTPRYLIKTRGQQVTLSCSPISGHRSVSWYQQTPGQGLQFLFEYFSETQRNKGNFPGRFSGRQFSNSRSEMNVSTLELGDSALYLCASSLRAGDNTEAFFGQGTRLTVV.

This sequence joins TRBV19 and TRBJ2-5; 10 bases align to TRBD2. This CDR3 region has 16 residues. Germline CDR1 is LNHDA and CDR2 is SQIVND (reference sequence). With V trimmed by 4 bases and J by 10 bases, 15 bases remained unmatched. Written as DNA, the CDR3 is TGTGCCAGTAGTAGGGGACTAGCGATCAGGGGCAGGGACCAGTACTTC. This codes for CASSRGLAIRGRDQYF.

The V and J genes are TRBV2 and TRBJ2-6; D unresolved. The germline V gene encodes CDR1 SNHLY and CDR2 FYNNEI. The V end lost 8 bases, the J end lost 0 bases, and 8 bases lay between the germline ends. This CDR3 has 14 residues. The CDR3 DNA follows: TGTGCCAGCGGTTACGGCTCTGGGGCCAACGTCCTGACTTTC. Translated, it gives CASGYGSGANVLTF.

This chain uses TRBV10-3 with TRBJ1-1; perhaps TRBD1 as D (5 bases). This CDR3 spans 12 amino acids. The V and J ends lost 4 bases and 8 bases respectively, with 11 bases between them. The germline V gene encodes CDR1 ENHRY and CDR2 SYGVKD. For the CDR3, the DNA is TGTGCCATCAGTGGAGGGGCGGGGGAAGCTTTCTTT. Its protein product is CAISGGAGEAFF.

The V gene is TRBV30, the J gene TRBJ1-2; no clear D gene. This CDR3 contains 12 residues. Looked up from germline, CDR1 is GTSNPN and CDR2 is SVGIG (reference sequence). Trimming pared 0 bases from V and 5 bases from J, leaving 7 bases between. CDR3 amino acids: CAWSVRQYGYTF. In nucleotides, the CDR3 is TGTGCCTGGAGTGTACGTCAGTATGGCTACACCTTC.

The chain has TRBV5-1 and TRBJ1-2; 9 bases match TRBD1. The V gene's germline CDR1 is SGHRS and CDR2 YFSETQ. The CDR3 loop spans 15 amino acids. J was trimmed by 5 bases and V by 7 bases; bases with no gene match: 12. The CDR3 loop reads CASAQEQGARYGYTF. In DNA form, the CDR3 reads TGCGCCAGCGCCCAGGAACAGGGGGCGCGTTATGGCTACACCTTC.

J is TRBJ1-2 and V is TRBV19, with 7 bases matching TRBD1. The germline gives CDR1 LNHDA, CDR2 SQIVND (reference sequence). The CDR3 has 14 amino acids. Losses at the gene ends were 6 bases for V and 5 bases for J; bases not matched to a gene: 9. The CDR3 DNA reads as TGTGCCAGTAGCCCACGGGACAGCGGTTATGGCTACACCTTC. The encoded protein is CASSPRDSGYGYTF.

CDR3 in DNA: TGCGCCAGCAGTGTGGGGGGGGACACCGGGGAGCTGTTTTTT. This encodes CASSVGGDTGELFF. The chain couples TRBV10-1 to TRBJ2-2, with 7 bases aligning to TRBD2. Germline values: CDR1 WNHNN, CDR2 SYGVQD (reference sequence). The CDR3 covers 14 residues. The V and J ends lost 4 bases and 3 bases, in that order; junction bases with no gene match: 2.

This chain connects TRBV7-9 to TRBJ2-1; 9 positions match TRBD1. CDR1 is SEHNR and CDR2 is FQNEAQ in the germline V gene (reference sequence). The V gene end was trimmed by 8 bases and the J gene end by 8 bases; junction bases not matched to a gene: 4. CDR3 length: 12 amino acids. The CDR3 DNA reads as TGTGCCAGCGGATACAGGGGGCATGAGCAGTTCTTC. It codes for CASGYRGHEQFF.

Remarks on this clone: This sample also contains other DNA sequences that code for the same CDR3. The V call is TRBV5-1, the J call TRBJ2-2, with D possibly being TRBD2 (6 bases). Germline CDR1 reads SGHRS; CDR2 reads YFSETQ. The CDR3 has 15 amino acids. Trimming took off 1 base at V and 0 bases at J, with 7 bases between the two ends. Here the CDR3 reads CASSLLAANTGELFF. In DNA, the CDR3 is TGCGCCAGCAGCTTGTTAGCGGCGAACACCGGGGAGCTGTTTTTT.

The V call is TRBV5-8, the J call TRBJ2-4; 7 nucleotides align to TRBD1. Trimming took 4 bases from V and 3 from J; bases not matched to a gene: 4. This CDR3 contains 14 residues. Germline V gene lookup returns CDR1 SGHTS and CDR2 YDEGEE. The CDR3 DNA is TGTGCCAGCAGCCCCGACAGGGACAAAAACATTCAGTACTTC. It specifies CASSPDRDKNIQYF.

This chain uses TRBV7-2 with TRBJ1-2, with TRBD1 matching over 10 bases. V lost 5 bases and J lost 7; bases outside the gene matches: 10. The CDR3 runs 15 residues. Germline V CDR1 and CDR2: SGHTA, FQGNSA. The CDR3 bases are TGTGCCAGCAGCCACCACCCGGACAGGGGGTCTGGCTACACCTTC. This translates into CASSHHPDRGSGYTF.

The V gene is TRBV6-6, the J gene TRBJ1-5; 7 nucleotides match TRBD1. From germline, CDR1 is MNHNY and CDR2 SVGAGI (reference sequence). Trimming took 0 bases from V and 5 from J; bases not matched to a gene: 1. This CDR3 is 14 amino acids long. The CDR3 region is CASSYSTGDQPQHF. CDR3 bases: TGTGCCAGCAGTTACTCTACAGGGGATCAGCCCCAGCATTTT.

In this sample, this clone turned up once. The chain employs TRBV7-3 and TRBJ2-5; weak D call: TRBD1 (5 bases). This CDR3 is 15 amino acids long. CDR1 and CDR2 from the germline V gene are SGHTA and FQGTGA. The V and J ends lost 7 bases and 2 bases respectively, with 17 bases between them. CDR3 region: CASTTTKGLQETQYF. The CDR3 nucleotides read TGTGCCAGCACCACCACAAAGGGGCTACAAGAGACCCAGTACTTC.

This chain joins TRBV4-1 and TRBJ2-5, with 9 nucleotides matching TRBD2. The CDR3 consists of 18 residues. The junction had 14 bases not matched to a gene; V was cut back by 4 bases and J by 2 bases. CDR1 is MGHRA, CDR2 YSYEKL, per germline. The chain's CDR3 is CASSLSGSHRKGQETQYF. CDR3 bases: TGCGCCAGCAGCCTTAGCGGGAGTCACCGAAAGGGGCAAGAGACCCAGTACTTC.

The chain has TRBV23-1 and TRBJ2-2, with 15 bases identical to TRBD2. TRBV23-1 is filed as an ORF, its function uncertain. The length of the CDR3 is 21 residues. V lost 2 bases and J lost 5; bases outside the gene matches: 15. The DNA for the CDR3 is TGCGCCAGCAGTCAAGCGGGACTAGCGGGGGGAAACCGGGTCAGGACCGGGGAGCTGTTTTTT. Its protein product is CASSQAGLAGGNRVRTGELFF.

The chain joins TRBV11-2 to TRBJ2-3; D gene ambiguous. Germline CDR1 and CDR2: SGHAT and FQNNGV. The V end was cut by 2 bases, the J end by 0 bases, with 6 bases between. This CDR3 comprises 14 residues. The chain's CDR3 is CASSLSTSTDTQYF. CDR3 DNA sequence: TGTGCCAGCAGCTTATCGACTAGCACAGATACGCAGTATTTT.

V and J are TRBV28 and TRBJ2-5; D might be TRBD1 (6 bases). This CDR3 spans 14 amino acids. V lost 3 bases and J lost 5, with 13 bases in between. Per germline, CDR1 MDHEN and CDR2 SYDVKM. CDR3 protein: CASSFPGESETQYF. CDR3 in DNA: TGTGCCAGCAGTTTCCCAGGGGAATCGGAGACCCAGTACTTC.